This TCR beta chain was identified during a study of CD8+CD57+ T cells in acquired aplastic anemia (dated by TCRdb to about 2018). In the study overall: DNA extracted from sorted CD4+ and CD8+ cells had a mean of about 3.2 ug, with a range of roughly 0.17 to 27.4 ug. Healthy donor samples averaged roughly 9.9 million reads for CD4+ and 11 million to 13 million for CD8+ cells.

CDR1 and CDR2, looked up from the germline V gene (reference sequence), are WNHNN and SYGVQD. The CDR3 runs 14 residues from the cysteine to the phenylalanine. The retained sequence is limited to the CDR3, 42 bases, with the frame set at the first base. Trimming leaves V shorter by 5 bases and J shorter by 3 bases, with the junction holding 5 bases beyond the gene matches. What the work shows at the level of the full study, not this receptor alone: Around 27 CD8+ CDR3 sequences were found to be shared between patients and controls, but these sequences appeared to be highly expressed in patients and within the immunodominant clones of the patients. Between patients and healthy controls, no significant difference in CD8+ Simpson's diversity was found (P=0.060).

As to this clonotype: It has no known antigen specificity. There are no base qualities to consult, and no much larger clone falls within one base.

TCR repertoires of sorted CD4+ and CD8+ blood T cells from severe aplastic anemia patients and healthy subjects were deep-sequenced in the study. Ficoll-Paque density gradient centrifugation was used to isolate peripheral blood mononuclear cells. Before DNA was extracted, CD4+ and CD8+ T cells were sorted using either FACS or magnetic beads. Genomic DNA was used as template for profiling of TCR beta VDJ combinations and CDR3 sequences. An Illumina HiSeq 2000 was the platform used for TCR repertoire sequencing. Per the source publication's procedure: TRBV/TRBJ rearrangement plots, CDR3 size and DJ length profiles, and Simpson's diversity index were used to evaluate the repertoires. Whichever DNA sequence was most abundant in the deep sequencing data was defined as the immunodominant clone. CDR3 amino acid sequences were screened for sharing across subjects and compared with published repertoires and the VDJdb database. The raw public data were reprocessed by TCRdb itself: fastp quality trimming at Q25, MiXCR clonotype calling, in-frame beta chains only. Each CDR3 protein gets just one entry, which takes the most common genes and DNA from the rows behind it. The authors' filters were not applied to this entry. The sample includes 110,000 or so distinct CDR3 sequences, with around 50% observed a single time. The top ten hold roughly 34% of the sample.

This TCR came from a human donor in good health, serving as a control. The chain employs TRBV10-1 and TRBJ2-7; 9 bases in the junction line up with TRBD2. The sequenced material came from sorted CD4+, CD8+, or CD8+CD57+ T cells (not recorded which) from PBMCs. Here is the DNA: TGCGCCAGCAGTTTTGCGGGAGGGGACTACGAGCAGTACTTC. It encodes CASSFAGGDYEQYF.